This T cell receptor beta chain is drawn from a study of regulatory T cells in long-lasting Graves disease. About the research overall: Patients met the persistent Graves' disease definition after over 5 years of antithyroid drugs with positive TSH receptor antibodies.

Arm-PCR of CDR3 regions and iRepertoire HTBI primers were the basis on which TCR beta libraries were built. TCRdb re-called the multiplex PCR reads with MiXCR, one entry per CDR3 protein. Here the sample spans some 420,000 distinct CDR3 sequences, about 20% being singletons. Time point here: persistent/refractory GD, antithyroid drugs over 5 years with positive TRAb. TCR sequences were obtained from RNA taken from PBMCs. Germline-derived CDR1 and CDR2 are MDHEN and SYDVKM. Deletions cut 5 bases from V and 3 bases from J, with 15 bases between. The CDR3 loop spans 15 amino acids. Here the sequenced sample was peripheral blood mononuclear cells (PBMCs), taken when the disease was refractory, from a patient treated with antithyroid drugs. This sequence was found in a female donor with Graves disease. The chain links TRBV28 to TRBJ2-3, with D perhaps TRBD1 (6 bases). The chain's CDR3 is CASSTHGTGTDTQYF. Here the CDR3 DNA reads TGTGCCAGCAGTACACACGGTACAGGGACAGATACGCAGTATTTT.